This T cell receptor beta chain is from a study of cytomegalovirus exposure and HLA in healthy donors. The overall study: Ancestry clustering placed about 86% of more than 350 genotyped donors in the Caucasian-associated cluster.

Germline V CDR1 and CDR2: SGHRS, YFSETQ. The CDR3 has 13 amino acids. The PCR employed 60 Vbeta primers together with 13 Jbeta primers. TCRdb's copy holds only in-frame clones and misses some; the assay was immunoSEQ multiplex PCR. This table has approximately 290,000 clones, around 80% appearing once. As to this clone: A junction boundary mismatches the germline segment, possibly from a read error.

This TCR came from a girl aged 2 to 9 in good health and CMV-seronegative. The rearrangement links TRBV5-1 to TRBJ1-5, with a tentative D call TRBD1 (5 bases). What was sequenced was PBMCs. In nucleotides, the CDR3 is TGCACCAGCAGCTTCGAAGGGGATCAGCCCCAGCATTTT. Translation gives CTSSFEGDQPQHF.